These 13 T cell receptor beta chains were all obtained from the same sample, sequenced in a study of CD8+CD57+ T cells in acquired aplastic anemia. Sequencing involved patients with CD8+CD57+ cell expansion previously shown by flow cytometry. TCR beta VDJ and CDR3 profiling used genomic DNA as template. TCRdb used MiXCR to reprocess the reads, holding one entry per CDR3 protein. The repertoire holds 400,000 to 600,000 distinct CDR3 sequences, with approximately 33% as singletons. The sequencing sample was made of sorted CD4+, CD8+, or CD8+CD57+ T cells (not recorded which) from PBMCs. The source is a human donor with aplastic anemia.

This clonotype was seen repeatedly, ten times or more. This chain joins TRBV10-3 and TRBJ2-7; D not resolved. The V end lost 4 bases, the J end lost 5 bases, and 6 bases lay between the germline ends. The CDR3 runs 11 residues. Germline V gene data show CDR1 as ENHRY and CDR2 as SYGVKD. In DNA, the CDR3 is TGTGCCATCAGTGGTCAAGACGAGCAGTACTTC. This sequence encodes CAISGQDEQYF.

The gene calls are TRBV6-2 or TRBV6-3 and TRBJ2-7, with D perhaps TRBD1 (6 bases). The CDR3 covers 14 residues. The germline V and J ends were trimmed by 2 bases and 2 bases, with 10 bases remaining between them. Looked up from germline, CDR1 is MNHEY and CDR2 is SVGEGT. The CDR3 region is CASSYETGAYEQYF. CDR3 nucleotides: TGTGCCAGCAGTTACGAGACAGGAGCCTACGAGCAGTACTTC.

The rearrangement uses TRBV9 and TRBJ2-7; a possible D gene is TRBD1 (6 bases). The V end lost 4 bases, the J end lost 5 bases, and 22 bases lay between the germline ends. This CDR3 region has 16 residues. The germline V gene has CDR1 SGDLS and CDR2 YYNGEE. In DNA form, the CDR3 reads TGTGCCAGCAGCCCCTTTAGTCTGGGGGCGCTCAACGAGCAGTACTTC. Its protein product is CASSPFSLGALNEQYF.

There are many counts of this clonotype. The chain is built from TRBV20-1 and TRBJ2-7; D not resolved. The CDR3 totals 11 residues. Trimming stripped 0 bases from V and 10 bases from J, with 10 bases between. Germline V lookup: CDR1 DFQATT, CDR2 SNEGSKA (reference sequence). The CDR3 reads CSARDGKRQYF. The CDR3, as DNA: TGCAGTGCTAGAGATGGGAAGCGTCAGTACTTC.

In this sample, this clonotype turned up a few times. The gene calls are TRBV20-1 and TRBJ1-4; no clear D gene. The CDR3 contains 14 residues. Trimming stripped 3 bases from V and 0 bases from J, with 8 bases between. In germline, CDR1 is DFQATT, CDR2 SNEGSKA (reference sequence). The CDR3 protein is CSASGSATNEKLFF. Written as DNA, the CDR3 is TGCAGTGCTAGTGGGAGTGCAACTAATGAAAAACTGTTTTTT.

This clonotype was seen at least ten times. The CDR3, as DNA: TGCGCCAGCATCGGGAGATGCAATCAGCCCCAGCATTTT. Its protein product is CASIGRCNQPQHF. The V and J genes are TRBV10-1 and TRBJ1-5; unclear D gene. The germline V gene encodes CDR1 WNHNN and CDR2 SYGVQD (reference sequence). The CDR3 covers 13 residues. V was trimmed by 7 bases and J by 2 bases, leaving 9 bases between them.

This clonotype has at least ten counts. The CDR3: CASSLLAGGPQETQYF. In nucleotides, the CDR3 is TGTGCCAGCAGCTTACTAGCGGGAGGGCCGCAAGAGACCCAGTACTTC. The chain recombines TRBV7-8 with TRBJ2-5; 12 bases are a match to TRBD2. The V segment lost 2 bases and the J segment 2 bases; nucleotides outside the gene matches: 3. This CDR3 is 16 amino acids long. Germline CDR1 reads SGHVS; CDR2 reads FQNEAQ.

This chain links TRBV11-2 with TRBJ2-7; D is undetermined. Near its end, the DNA agrees better with TRBJ2-1, so the J call may be wrong. CDR1 SGHAT and CDR2 FQNNGV come from the germline V gene. CDR3 length: 14 amino acids. DNA of the CDR3: TGTGCCAGCAGCTCTATCCGGGCAGACAATGAGCAGTTCTTC. It yields the protein CASSSIRADNEQFF.

Concerning this clonotype: In this CDR3 the conserved last residue, phenylalanine or tryptophan, is missing, so a read error is likely. The chain couples TRBV7-9 to TRBJ1-2, with 7 bases fitting TRBD1. The CDR3 totals 15 residues. Germline values: CDR1 SEHNR, CDR2 FQNEAQ (reference sequence). Trimming removed 5 bases from V and 8 bases from J; junction bases left unmatched: 14. The CDR3, as DNA: TGTGCCAGCAGCGGATCCGGGACAGCCTGGGAAGGCTACACCCTC. It specifies CASSGSGTAWEGYTL.

The sample holds a few counts of this clonotype. At one of its ends the junction is not consistent with the germline gene, which may arise from a read error. The chain recombines TRBV7-3 with TRBJ2-3; TRBD2 aligns across 8 bases. This CDR3 region has 14 residues. Germline-derived CDR1 and CDR2 are SGHTA and FQGTGA. The chain's CDR3 is CASGPGGITDTRYF. In DNA, the CDR3 is TGTGCCAGCGGTCCGGGGGGGATCACAGATACGCGGTATTTT.

This clonotype was recorded many times. The rearrangement links TRBV11-2 to TRBJ2-7; perhaps TRBD2 as D (6 bases). Trimming pared 6 bases from V and 4 bases from J, leaving 22 bases between. Germline CDR1 and CDR2: SGHAT and FQNNGV. The length of the CDR3 is 16 residues. CDR3 nucleotides: TGTGCCAGCAGTTGGAGTCTGAGTCAGGGAGGTTACGAGCAGTACTTC. Translating gives CASSWSLSQGGYEQYF.

This clonotype came up many times. The chain employs TRBV11-3 and TRBJ1-2, with TRBD1 as a possible D gene (5 bases). V was clipped by 3 bases and J by 2 bases, with 16 bases between them. The CDR3 has 16 amino acids. Germline CDR1 SGHNT, CDR2 YENEEA. CDR3 protein: CASSFLTGGMNYGYTF. CDR3 nucleotide sequence: TGTGCCAGCAGCTTTCTTACAGGAGGGATGAACTATGGCTACACCTTC. Combining the CDR3 with reference TRBV11-3 and TRBJ1-2 gives the whole variable domain EAGVVQSPRYKIIEKKQPVAFWCNPISGHNTLYWYLQNLGQGPELLIRYENEEAVDDSQLPKDRFSAERLKGVDSTLKIQPAELGDSAVYLCASSFLTGGMNYGYTFGSGTRLTVV.

The rearrangement links TRBV6-1 to TRBJ2-7; 7 positions match TRBD1. CDR1 and CDR2 from the germline V gene are MNHNS and SASEGT. With 7 bases clipped from V and 7 bases from J, the junction kept 13 bases outside the gene matches. CDR3 size: 14 residues. CDR3 nucleotides: TGTGCCAGCACGGGGCAGGGGGATTATCAAGAGCAGTACGTC. Its translation is CASTGQGDYQEQYV.